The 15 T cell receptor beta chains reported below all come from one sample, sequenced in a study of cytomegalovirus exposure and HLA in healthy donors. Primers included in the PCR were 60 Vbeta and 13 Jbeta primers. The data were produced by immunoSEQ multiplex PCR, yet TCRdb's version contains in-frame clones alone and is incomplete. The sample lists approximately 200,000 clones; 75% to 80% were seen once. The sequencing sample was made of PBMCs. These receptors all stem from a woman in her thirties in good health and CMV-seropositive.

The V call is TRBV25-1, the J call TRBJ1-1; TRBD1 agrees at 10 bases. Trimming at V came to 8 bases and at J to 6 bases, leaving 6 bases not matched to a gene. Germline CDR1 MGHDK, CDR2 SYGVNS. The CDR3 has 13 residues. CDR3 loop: CASRGQGRAEAFF. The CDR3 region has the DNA TGTGCCAGCCGGGGACAGGGGAGAGCTGAAGCTTTCTTT. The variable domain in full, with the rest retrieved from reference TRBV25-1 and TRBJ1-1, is EADIYQTPRYLVIGTGKKITLECSQTMGHDKMYWYQQDPGMELHLIHYSYGVNSTEKGDLSSESTVSRIRTEHFPLTLESARPSHTSQYLCASRGQGRAEAFFGQGTRLTVV.

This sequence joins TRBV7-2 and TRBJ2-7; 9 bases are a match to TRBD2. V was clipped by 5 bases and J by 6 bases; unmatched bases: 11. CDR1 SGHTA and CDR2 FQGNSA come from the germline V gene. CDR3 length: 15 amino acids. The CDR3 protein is CASSPLAGPPREQYF. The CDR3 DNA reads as TGTGCCAGCAGCCCCCTAGCGGGGCCTCCCCGCGAGCAGTACTTC.

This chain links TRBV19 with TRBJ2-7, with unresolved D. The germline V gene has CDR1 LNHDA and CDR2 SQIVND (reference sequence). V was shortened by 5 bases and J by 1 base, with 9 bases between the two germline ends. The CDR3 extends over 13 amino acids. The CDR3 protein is CASSQPRSYEQYF. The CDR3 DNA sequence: TGTGCCAGTAGTCAACCCAGGTCCTACGAGCAGTACTTC.

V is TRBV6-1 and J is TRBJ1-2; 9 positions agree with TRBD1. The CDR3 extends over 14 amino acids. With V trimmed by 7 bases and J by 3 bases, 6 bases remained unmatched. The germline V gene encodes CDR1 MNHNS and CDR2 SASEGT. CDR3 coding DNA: TGTGCCAGCACCAGGGACAGGGTTGACTATGGCTACACCTTC. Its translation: CASTRDRVDYGYTF.

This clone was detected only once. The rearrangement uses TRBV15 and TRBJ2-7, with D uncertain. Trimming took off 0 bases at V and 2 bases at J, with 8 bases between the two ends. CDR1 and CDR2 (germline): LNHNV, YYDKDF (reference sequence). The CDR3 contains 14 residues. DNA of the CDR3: TGTGCCACCAGCAGAGAACTACCGACCTACGAGCAGTACTTC. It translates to CATSRELPTYEQYF.

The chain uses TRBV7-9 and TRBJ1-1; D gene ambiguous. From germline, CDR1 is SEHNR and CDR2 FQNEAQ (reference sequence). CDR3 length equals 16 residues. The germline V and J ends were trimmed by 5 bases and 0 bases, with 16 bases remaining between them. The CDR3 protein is CASSNLIGRVNTEAFF. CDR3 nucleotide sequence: TGTGCCAGCAGCAACCTAATAGGGAGGGTGAACACTGAAGCTTTCTTT.

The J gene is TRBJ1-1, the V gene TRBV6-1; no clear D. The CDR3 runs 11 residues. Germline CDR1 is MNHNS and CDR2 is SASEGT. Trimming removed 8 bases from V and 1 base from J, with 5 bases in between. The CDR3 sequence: CASARNTEAFF. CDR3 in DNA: TGTGCCAGCGCGAGGAACACTGAAGCTTTCTTT.

The CDR3 nucleotides are TGTGCCACCAGCAGAGCGCCGCCCGAGGCTGTAAACGAGCAGTACTTC. Amino acid sequence: CATSRAPPEAVNEQYF. The chain uses TRBV15 and TRBJ2-7; D is ambiguous. Germline V CDR1 and CDR2: LNHNV, YYDKDF (reference sequence). Trimming took off 1 base at V and 5 bases at J, with 18 bases between the two ends. The CDR3 runs to 16 residues.

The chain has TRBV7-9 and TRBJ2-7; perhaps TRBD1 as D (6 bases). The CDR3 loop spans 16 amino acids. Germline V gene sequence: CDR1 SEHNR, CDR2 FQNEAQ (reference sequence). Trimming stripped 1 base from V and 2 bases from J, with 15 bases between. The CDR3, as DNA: TGTGCCAGCAGCTTAGAAGACAGGCAACCTACCTACGAGCAGTACTTC. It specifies CASSLEDRQPTYEQYF. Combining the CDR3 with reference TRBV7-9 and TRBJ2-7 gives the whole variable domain DTGVSQNPRHKITKRGQNVTFRCDPISEHNRLYWYRQTLGQGPEFLTYFQNEAQLEKSRLLSDRFSAERPKGSFSTLEIQRTEQGDSAMYLCASSLEDRQPTYEQYFGPGTRLTVT.

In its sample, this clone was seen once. CDR3 protein: CASNPLGFGETQYF. The CDR3 DNA reads as TGTGCCAGCAACCCACTGGGCTTCGGAGAGACCCAGTACTTC. The rearrangement joins TRBV6-1 to TRBJ2-5; D gene uncertain. Trimming pared 7 bases from V and 4 bases from J, leaving 16 bases between. The CDR3 runs to 14 residues. From germline, CDR1 is MNHNS and CDR2 SASEGT.

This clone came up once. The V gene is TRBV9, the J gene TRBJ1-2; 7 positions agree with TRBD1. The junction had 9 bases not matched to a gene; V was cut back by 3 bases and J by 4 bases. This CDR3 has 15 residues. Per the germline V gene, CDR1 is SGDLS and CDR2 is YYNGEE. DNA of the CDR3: TGTGCCAGCAGCGCACACGGACAGGCCGGCTATGGCTACACCTTC. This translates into CASSAHGQAGYGYTF. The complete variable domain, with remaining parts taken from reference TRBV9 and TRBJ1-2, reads DSGVTQTPKHLITATGQRVTLRCSPRSGDLSVYWYQQSLDQGLQFLIQYYNGEERAKGNILERFSAQQFPDLHSELNLSSLELGDSALYFCASSAHGQAGYGYTFGSGTRLTVV.

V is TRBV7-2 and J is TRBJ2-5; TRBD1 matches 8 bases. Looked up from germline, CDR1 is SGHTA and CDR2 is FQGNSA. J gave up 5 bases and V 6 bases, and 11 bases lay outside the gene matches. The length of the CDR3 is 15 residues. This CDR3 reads CASRRDRMLEETQYF. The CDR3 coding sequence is TGTGCCAGCAGGCGGGACAGGATGCTAGAGGAGACCCAGTACTTC.

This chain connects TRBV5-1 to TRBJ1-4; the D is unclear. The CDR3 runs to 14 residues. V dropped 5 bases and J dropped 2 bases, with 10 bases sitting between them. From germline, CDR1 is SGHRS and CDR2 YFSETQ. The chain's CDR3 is CASREGATNEKLFF. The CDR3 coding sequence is TGCGCCAGCAGGGAGGGTGCGACTAATGAAAAACTGTTTTTT.

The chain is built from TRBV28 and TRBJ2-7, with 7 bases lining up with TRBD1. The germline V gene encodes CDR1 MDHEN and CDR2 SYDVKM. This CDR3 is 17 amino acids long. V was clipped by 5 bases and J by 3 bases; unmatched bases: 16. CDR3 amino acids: CASSRQGRLLRDYEQYF. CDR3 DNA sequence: TGTGCCAGCAGTCGACAGGGCAGACTGCTTCGGGACTACGAGCAGTACTTC.

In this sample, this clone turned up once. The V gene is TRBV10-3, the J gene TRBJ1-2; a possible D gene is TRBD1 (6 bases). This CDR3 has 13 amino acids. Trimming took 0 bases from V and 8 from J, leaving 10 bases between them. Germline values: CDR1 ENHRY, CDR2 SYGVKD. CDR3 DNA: TGTGCCATCAGTGAGTCCTCAGGGGACGGCTACACCTTC. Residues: CAISESSGDGYTF.